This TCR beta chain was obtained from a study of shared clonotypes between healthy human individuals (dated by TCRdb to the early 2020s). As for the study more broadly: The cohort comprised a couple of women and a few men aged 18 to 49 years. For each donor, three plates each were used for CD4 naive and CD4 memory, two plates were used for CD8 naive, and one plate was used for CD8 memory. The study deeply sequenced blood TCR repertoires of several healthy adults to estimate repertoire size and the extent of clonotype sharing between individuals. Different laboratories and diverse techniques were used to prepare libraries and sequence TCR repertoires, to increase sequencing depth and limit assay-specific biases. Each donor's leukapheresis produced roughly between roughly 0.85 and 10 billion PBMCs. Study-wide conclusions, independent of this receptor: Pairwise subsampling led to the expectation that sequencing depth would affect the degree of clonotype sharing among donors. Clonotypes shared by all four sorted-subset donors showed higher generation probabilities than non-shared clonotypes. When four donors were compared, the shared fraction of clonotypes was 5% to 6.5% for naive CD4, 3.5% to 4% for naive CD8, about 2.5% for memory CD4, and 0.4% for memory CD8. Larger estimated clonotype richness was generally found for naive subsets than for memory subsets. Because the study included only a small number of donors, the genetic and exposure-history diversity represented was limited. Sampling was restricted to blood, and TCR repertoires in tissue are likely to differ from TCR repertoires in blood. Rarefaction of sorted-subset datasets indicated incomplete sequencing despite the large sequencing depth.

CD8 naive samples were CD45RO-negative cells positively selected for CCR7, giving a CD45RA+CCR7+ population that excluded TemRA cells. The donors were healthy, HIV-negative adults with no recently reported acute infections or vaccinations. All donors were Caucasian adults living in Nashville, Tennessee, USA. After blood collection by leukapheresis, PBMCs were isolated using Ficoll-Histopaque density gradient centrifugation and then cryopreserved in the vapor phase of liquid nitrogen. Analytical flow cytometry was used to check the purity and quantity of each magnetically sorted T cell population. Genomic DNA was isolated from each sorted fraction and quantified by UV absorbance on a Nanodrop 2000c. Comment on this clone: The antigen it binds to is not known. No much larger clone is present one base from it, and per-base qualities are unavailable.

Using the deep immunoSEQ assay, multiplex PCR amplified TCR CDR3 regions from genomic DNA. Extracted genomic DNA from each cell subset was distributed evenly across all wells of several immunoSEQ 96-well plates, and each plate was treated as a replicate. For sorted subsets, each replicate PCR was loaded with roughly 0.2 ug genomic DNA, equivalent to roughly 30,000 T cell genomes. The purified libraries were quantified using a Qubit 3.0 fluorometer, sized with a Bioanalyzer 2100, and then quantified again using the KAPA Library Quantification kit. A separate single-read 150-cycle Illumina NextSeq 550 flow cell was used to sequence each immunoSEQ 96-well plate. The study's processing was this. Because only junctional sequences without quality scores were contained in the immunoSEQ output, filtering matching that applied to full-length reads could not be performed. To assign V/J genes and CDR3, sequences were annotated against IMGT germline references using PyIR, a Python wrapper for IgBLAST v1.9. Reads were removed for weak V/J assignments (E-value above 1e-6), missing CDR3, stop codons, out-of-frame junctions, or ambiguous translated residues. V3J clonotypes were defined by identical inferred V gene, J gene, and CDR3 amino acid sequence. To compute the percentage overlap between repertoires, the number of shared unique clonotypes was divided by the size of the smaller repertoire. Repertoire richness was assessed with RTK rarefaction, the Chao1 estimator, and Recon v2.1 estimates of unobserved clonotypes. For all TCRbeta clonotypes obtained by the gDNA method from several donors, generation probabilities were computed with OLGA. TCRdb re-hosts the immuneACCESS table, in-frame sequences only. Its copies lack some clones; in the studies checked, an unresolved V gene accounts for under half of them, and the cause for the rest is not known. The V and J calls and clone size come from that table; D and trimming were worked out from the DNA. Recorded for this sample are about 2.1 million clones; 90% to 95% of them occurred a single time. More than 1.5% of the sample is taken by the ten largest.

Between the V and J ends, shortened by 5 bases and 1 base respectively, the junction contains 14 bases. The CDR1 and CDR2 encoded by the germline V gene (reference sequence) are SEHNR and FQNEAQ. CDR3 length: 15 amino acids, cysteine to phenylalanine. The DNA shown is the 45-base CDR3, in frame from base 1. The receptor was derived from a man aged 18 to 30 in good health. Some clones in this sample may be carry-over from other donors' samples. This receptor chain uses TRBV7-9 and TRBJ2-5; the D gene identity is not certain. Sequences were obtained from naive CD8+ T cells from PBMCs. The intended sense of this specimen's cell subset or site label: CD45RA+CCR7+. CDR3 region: CASSPPLLRQETQYF. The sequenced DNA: TGTGCCAGCAGCCCACCCTTGCTCCGCCAAGAGACCCAGTACTTC.